This TCR beta chain is from a study of T cells in Graves' hyperthyroidism and ophthalmopathy (dated by TCRdb to about 2019). As for the study more broadly: Peripheral blood samples were taken at the time of initial diagnosis, prior to any treatment. To identify distinguishing TCR V-J signatures, a discovery cohort of about 100 patients was used, comprising 40 to 45 with Graves' ophthalmopathy and under 60 with stable Graves' hyperthyroidism. Whether ophthalmopathy could be predicted prospectively was tested in an independent validation cohort made up of roughly 19 hyperthyroidism patients plus 17 patients who later progressed to ophthalmopathy. For training and testing, the 100 or so patients in the discovery cohort were randomly divided in a 7:3 ratio. In more than 5 Graves' hyperthyroidism patients, the study also compared T-cell repertoires from thyroid tissue with T-cell repertoires from blood. Following sampling, methimazole starting at 30 mg daily was given to hyperthyroidism patients, and high-dose intravenous methylprednisolone was given to ophthalmopathy patients. TCR Vbeta CDR3 sequencing of some 140 peripheral blood samples (under 45 ophthalmopathy, around 80 hyperthyroidism and some 17 progressor patients) is reported in the paper. General findings and caveats noted by the study authors: Sample size was not statistically predetermined, and blinding of investigators to group allocation was not performed. In validation, progression to ophthalmopathy was predicted by the model with 70.59% sensitivity and 72.22% specificity, a median of roughly six months before onset. Most expanded thyroid clonotypes (frequency above 0.001) were also detected in blood, suggesting blood repertoires may reflect thyroid immune responses. In cross-validation, a model built on a 13 V-J signature told ophthalmopathy apart from stable hyperthyroidism with 85% to 90% sensitivity and 81% to 82% specificity, and in testing the same model reached 80%/75%.

The TCR beta CDR3 regions were amplified from RNA transcripts. The first round of RT-PCR for the TCR CDR3 was performed with the HTBI primer set and the Qiagen OneStep RT-PCR kit. Libraries were constructed in a second round of multiplex PCR, after which size selection and purification were carried out. The libraries were sequenced on an Illumina HiSeq2000 using paired-end 100 bp reads. The study's own analysis went as follows. Raw data were processed with SOAPnuke, discarding reads with adapters, uncalled bases, mean Phred below 15, or no exact constant-primer or identifier match. High-quality paired reads were merged with COPE v1.2.5, and unique nucleotide sequences were defined as clonotypes. MiTCR v1.1 was used to align clonotypes to the IMGT TRBV, TRBD and TRBJ reference segments. Only V-J combinations with frequency above 0.0001, covering 99.2% of repertoires, were analysed. A TCS score was defined as the ratio between F50 (clonal expansion) and ExV (chaos), using BLOSUM62-based TCRdist between CDR3 peptides within each V-J. Welch's t-statistics and random forest reduced roughly 500 V-J features to about 13, which were used in a naive Bayes classifier (R e1071). The public reads were reanalyzed by TCRdb: fastp trimming at Q25, MiXCR alignment, in-frame beta chains only. When rows share a CDR3 protein, they turn into one entry using the most common DNA and genes. These V and J calls are TCRdb output, not the study's own analysis. The sample includes under 450,000 distinct CDR3 sequences, with around 16% observed a single time. Together, the top ten hold around 7.3% of the sample.

Based on the germline V gene, the CDR1 and CDR2 sequences are LGHNA and YNFKEQ. The CDR3 sequence holds 16 residues, the cysteine and phenylalanine included. Only the CDR3 DNA stays, 48 bases, in frame from base 1. V is cut by 1 base and J by 4 bases, and the space between the germline ends is 13 bases. Graves' hyperthyroidism was defined as stable when no progression to ophthalmopathy occurred over 18 months of follow-up. Hyperthyroidism patients were aged 18 to 65 years and newly diagnosed, with disease duration of less than 2 months. The study excluded patients with uncontrolled infections, other autoimmune diseases, pregnancy or lactation. Clinical symptoms, serum thyroxine and TRAb, thyroid ultrasound, and orbital computed tomography formed the basis for the diagnoses. PBMCs were separated from roughly 9.6 ml of fresh peripheral blood using Ficoll-Paque density gradient centrifugation. Total RNA was extracted with Trizol reagent, and quality was checked on an Agilent 2100 Bioanalyzer.

This clonotype was counted many times. Its cognate antigen has yet to be identified. The input lacks base qualities; no much larger clone sits a single base away. This receptor was taken from a woman aged 18-29 years with Graves' hyperthyroidism. What was sequenced was blood. The chain couples TRBV4-2 to TRBJ2-2; TRBD2 is perhaps the D gene, given 5 matching bases. The nucleotide sequence is given as TGTGCCAGCAGCCAAGCGGGGAGTAAGAGCACCGGGGAGCTGTTTTTT. This codes for CASSQAGSKSTGELFF.